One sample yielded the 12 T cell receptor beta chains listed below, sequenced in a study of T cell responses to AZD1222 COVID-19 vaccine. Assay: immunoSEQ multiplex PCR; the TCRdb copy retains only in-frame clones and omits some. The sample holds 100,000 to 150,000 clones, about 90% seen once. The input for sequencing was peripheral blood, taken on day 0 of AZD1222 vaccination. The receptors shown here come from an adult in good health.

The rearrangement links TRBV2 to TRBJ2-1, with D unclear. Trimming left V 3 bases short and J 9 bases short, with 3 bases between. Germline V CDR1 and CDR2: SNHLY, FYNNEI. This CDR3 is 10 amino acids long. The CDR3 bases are TGTGCCAGCAGTGAGGGTGAGCAGTTCTTC. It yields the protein CASSEGEQFF.

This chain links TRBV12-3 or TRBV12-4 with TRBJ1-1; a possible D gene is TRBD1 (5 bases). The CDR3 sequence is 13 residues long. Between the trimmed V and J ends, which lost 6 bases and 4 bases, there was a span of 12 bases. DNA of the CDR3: TGTGCCAGCAGGCCCGGGACTGGCACTGAAGCTTTCTTT. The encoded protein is CASRPGTGTEAFF.

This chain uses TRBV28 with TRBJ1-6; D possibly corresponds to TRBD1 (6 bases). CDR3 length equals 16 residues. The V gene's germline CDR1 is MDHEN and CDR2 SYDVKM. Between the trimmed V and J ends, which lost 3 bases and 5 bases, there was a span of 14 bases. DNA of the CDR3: TGTGCCAGCAGTTTTGGGGGGGCGCCCAATAATTCACCCCTCCACTTT. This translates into CASSFGGAPNNSPLHF.

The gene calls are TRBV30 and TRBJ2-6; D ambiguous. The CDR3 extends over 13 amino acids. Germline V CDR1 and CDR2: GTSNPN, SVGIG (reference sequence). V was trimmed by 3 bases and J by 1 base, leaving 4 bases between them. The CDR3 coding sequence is TGTGCCTGGAGGACATCTGGGGCCAACGTCCTGACTTTC. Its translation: CAWRTSGANVLTF.

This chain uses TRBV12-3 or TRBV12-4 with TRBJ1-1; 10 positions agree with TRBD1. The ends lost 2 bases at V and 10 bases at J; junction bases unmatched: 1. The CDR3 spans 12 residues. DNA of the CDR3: TGTGCCAGCAGTTTAAGGGACAGGGGAGCTTTCTTT. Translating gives CASSLRDRGAFF.

The CDR3 reads CASSRRQVLNTGELFF. The CDR3 DNA is TGTGCCAGCAGCCGAAGACAGGTCCTGAACACCGGGGAGCTGTTTTTT. The rearrangement joins TRBV9 to TRBJ2-2, with D possibly matching TRBD1 (6 bases). The CDR3 contains 16 residues. Between the trimmed V and J ends, which lost 4 bases and 1 base, there was a span of 14 bases. CDR1 is SGDLS and CDR2 is YYNGEE in the germline V gene. The full variable domain, with the rest looked up from reference TRBV9 and TRBJ2-2, is DSGVTQTPKHLITATGQRVTLRCSPRSGDLSVYWYQQSLDQGLQFLIQYYNGEERAKGNILERFSAQQFPDLHSELNLSSLELGDSALYFCASSRRQVLNTGELFFGEGSRLTVL.

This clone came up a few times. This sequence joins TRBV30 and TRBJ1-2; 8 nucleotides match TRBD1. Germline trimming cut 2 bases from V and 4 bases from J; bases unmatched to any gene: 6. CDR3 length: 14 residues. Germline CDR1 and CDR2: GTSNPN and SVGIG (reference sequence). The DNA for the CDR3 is TGTGCCTGGAGTACCGCAGGGGGCTTCTATGGCTACACCTTC. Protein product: CAWSTAGGFYGYTF.

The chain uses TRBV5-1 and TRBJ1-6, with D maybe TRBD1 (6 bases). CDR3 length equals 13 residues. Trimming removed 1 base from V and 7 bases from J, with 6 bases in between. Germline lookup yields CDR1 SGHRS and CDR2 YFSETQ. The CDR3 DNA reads TGCGCCAGCAGCTTGAGGGGGAATTCACCCCTCCACTTT. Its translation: CASSLRGNSPLHF.

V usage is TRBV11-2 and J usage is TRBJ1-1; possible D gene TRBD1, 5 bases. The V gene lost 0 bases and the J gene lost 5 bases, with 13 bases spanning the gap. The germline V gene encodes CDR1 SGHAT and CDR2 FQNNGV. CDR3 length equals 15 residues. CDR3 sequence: CASSLDLSRGTEAFF. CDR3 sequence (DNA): TGTGCCAGCAGCTTAGATCTATCAAGGGGTACTGAAGCTTTCTTT.

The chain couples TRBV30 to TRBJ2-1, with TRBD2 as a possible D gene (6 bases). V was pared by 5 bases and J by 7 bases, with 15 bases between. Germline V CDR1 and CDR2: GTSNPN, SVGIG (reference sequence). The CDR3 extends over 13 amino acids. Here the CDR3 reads CAWARIRGNEQFF. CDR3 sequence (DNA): TGTGCCTGGGCCCGGATTCGGGGGAATGAGCAGTTCTTC. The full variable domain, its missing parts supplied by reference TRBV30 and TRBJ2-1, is SQTIHQWPATLVQPVGSPLSLECTVEGTSNPNLYWYRQAAGRGLQLLFYSVGIGQISSEVPQNLSASRPQDRQFILSSKKLLLSDSGFYLCAWARIRGNEQFFGPGTRLTVL.

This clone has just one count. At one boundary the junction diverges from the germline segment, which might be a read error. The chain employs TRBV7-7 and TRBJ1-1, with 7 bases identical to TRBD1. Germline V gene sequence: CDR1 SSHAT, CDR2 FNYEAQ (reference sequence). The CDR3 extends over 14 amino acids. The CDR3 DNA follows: TGTGCTAGCAGCTTAGGGGACAGAAACACTGAAGCTTTCTTT. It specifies CASSLGDRNTEAFF.

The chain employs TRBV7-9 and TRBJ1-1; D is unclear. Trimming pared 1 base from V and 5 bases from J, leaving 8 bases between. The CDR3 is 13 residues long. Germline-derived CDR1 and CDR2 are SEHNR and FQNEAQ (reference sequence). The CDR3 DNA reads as TGTGCCAGCAGCTTAGGTGGAGGGACTGAAGCTTTCTTT. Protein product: CASSLGGGTEAFF.